The clone carrying this TCR delta chain occurred a few times. Its specificity is unknown. Given a far larger clone just one base away, this is likely a sequencing read error. Other nucleotide sequences from this sample produce the same CDR3. These data are taken from a study of γδ T cells in repeated Plasmodium falciparum infection. Study observations and caveats: Malian children's Vdelta2-negative repertoires appeared more expanded and less diverse than Australians'.

V lost 4 bases and J lost 1; bases outside the gene matches: 12. There are 18 residues in the CDR3. Germline loops: CDR1 TSWWSYY, CDR2 QGS. TCRdb reanalysed the multiplex PCR reads via CATT. In the table there are tens of thousands of delta-chain clones, over 1.5% of which are singletons. Bulk repertoires came from Vgamma9/Vdelta2+ or Vdelta2-negative gammadelta T cells flow-sorted from PBMC. The sample taken for sequencing was gamma-delta T cells from blood. The chain joins TRDV1 to TRDJ1; 10 nucleotides match TRDD3. The TCR originated in a pool of human donors (malaria-infected and uninfected, not separated). DNA for the CDR3: TGTGCTCTTGGGGCTACGCAATACTGGGGGATCCCCACCGATAAACTCATCTTT. Amino acids: CALGATQYWGIPTDKLIF.